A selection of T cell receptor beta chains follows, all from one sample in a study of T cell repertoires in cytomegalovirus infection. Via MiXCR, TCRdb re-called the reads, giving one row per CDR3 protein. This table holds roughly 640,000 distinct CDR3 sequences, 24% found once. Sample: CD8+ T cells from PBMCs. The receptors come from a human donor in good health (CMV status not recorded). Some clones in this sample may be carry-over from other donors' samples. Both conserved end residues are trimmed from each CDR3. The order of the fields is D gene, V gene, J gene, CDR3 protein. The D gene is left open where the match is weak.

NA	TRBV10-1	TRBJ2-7	ASSEGDHYEQY
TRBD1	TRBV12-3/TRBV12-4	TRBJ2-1	ASSTRDRLRRDEQF
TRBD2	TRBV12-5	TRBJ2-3	ASGFQRGGRTDTQY
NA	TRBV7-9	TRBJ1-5	ASSDLGQPQH
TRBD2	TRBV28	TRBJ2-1	ASSSSGGGEVNEQF
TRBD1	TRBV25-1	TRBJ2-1	ASSARDRANYEQF
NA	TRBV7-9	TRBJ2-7	ASSGRGGEQY
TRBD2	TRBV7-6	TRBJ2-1	ASAGRGETYNEQF
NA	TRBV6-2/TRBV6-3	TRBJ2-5	ASSYSQALGETQY
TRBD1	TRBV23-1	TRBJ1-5	ASSLRDRDNQPQH
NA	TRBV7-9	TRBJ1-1	ASSYANTEAF
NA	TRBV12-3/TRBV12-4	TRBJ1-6	ASSFGVYNSPLH
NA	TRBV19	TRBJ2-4	ASSIAEGFDIQY
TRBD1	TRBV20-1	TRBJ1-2	SALTDRAYGYT
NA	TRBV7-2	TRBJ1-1	ASSQDLGINTEAF
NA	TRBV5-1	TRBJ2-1	ASTPQVDTNNEQF
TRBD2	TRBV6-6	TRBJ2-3	ASSYFSGGPTDTQY
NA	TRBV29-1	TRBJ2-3	SVDGSAYTDTQY
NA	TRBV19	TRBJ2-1	ASSMSGLSYNEQF
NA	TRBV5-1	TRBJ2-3	ASSFPGRGVQDTQY
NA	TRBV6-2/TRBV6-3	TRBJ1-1	ASTIDGRTEAF
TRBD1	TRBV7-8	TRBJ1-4	ASSEAGQGGEKLF
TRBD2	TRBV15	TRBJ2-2	ATNVSGGNTGELF
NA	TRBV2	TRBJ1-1	ASSERGLGTEAF
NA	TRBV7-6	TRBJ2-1	ASSLGGDPYNEQF
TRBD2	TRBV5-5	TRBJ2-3	ASSLGGLAESTDTQY
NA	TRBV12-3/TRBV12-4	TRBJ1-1	ASRPEGAGIGTEAF
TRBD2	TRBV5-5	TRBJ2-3	AGTGGPSDTQY
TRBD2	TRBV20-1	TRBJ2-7	SALRLAGTYEQY
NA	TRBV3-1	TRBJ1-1	ASSQDVGANTEAF
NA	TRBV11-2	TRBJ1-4	ASSLVVGTVEKLF
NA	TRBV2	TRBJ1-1	ASSVGRLMGIMNTEAF
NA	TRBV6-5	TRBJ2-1	ASSYDTNEQF
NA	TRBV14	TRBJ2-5	ASSQEWLGELETQY
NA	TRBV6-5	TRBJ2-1	ASSYSGPYNEQF
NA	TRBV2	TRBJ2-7	ATLEGGAYEQY
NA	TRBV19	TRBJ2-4	ASTPGRVRGKNIQY
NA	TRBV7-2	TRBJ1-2	ASREGWGNGYT
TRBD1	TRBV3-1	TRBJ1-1	ASSRPDRNEGDLNTEAF
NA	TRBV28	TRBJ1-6	ASSIRTDSPLH
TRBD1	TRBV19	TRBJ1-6	ASSIEGANSPLH
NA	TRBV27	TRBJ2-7	ASSFYFPLEQY
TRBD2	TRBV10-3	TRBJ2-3	AISESTSGGTDTQY
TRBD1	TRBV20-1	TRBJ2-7	SASRGQGDDEQY
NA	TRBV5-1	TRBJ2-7	ASSPRQESYEQY